This T cell receptor beta chain was identified during a study of blood T cell repertoires in COVID-19. Study in general: Sites across the United States, Italy and Spain contributed samples from acute and convalescent COVID-19. Sample material is recorded as cDNA or gDNA derived from T cells, B-cell-depleted T cells, or PBMCs.

The ends were cut back, 1 base at V and 2 bases at J, with 17 bases in the middle. Germline CDR1 SEHNR, CDR2 FQNEAQ (reference sequence). This CDR3 contains 18 residues. Original methodology: Reference gene primer amplification gave nucleated cell count estimates. Sequencing used immunoSEQ multiplex PCR; TCRdb keeps in-frame clones, though not all of them. Clone size and V and J calls were adopted from that table, with D and trimming inferred from the DNA. The sample includes tens of thousands of clones, roughly nine tenths of them seen just once. The rearrangement uses TRBV7-9 and TRBJ2-2, with D possibly being TRBD1 (6 bases). Sequencing input: peripheral blood. This clonotype was obtained from a man aged 50-59 years with active COVID-19. Here the CDR3 reads CASSLVYGRGHNTGELFF. The CDR3 coding sequence is TGTGCCAGCAGCTTAGTTTATGGCAGGGGCCATAACACCGGGGAGCTGTTTTTT.